This T cell receptor beta chain stems from a study of T cell repertoires in cytomegalovirus infection. The overall study: Newly reported HLA-C-restricted and thoroughly characterized HLA-B-restricted CMV epitopes were employed. Matching HLA type and CMV infection were both indicated by public TCR beta signatures.

TCRdb analysed the reads with MiXCR anew, one entry per CDR3 protein. Altogether approximately 1,000,000 distinct CDR3 sequences are present, 25% to 40% being singletons, with the ten largest covering around an eighth. Concerning this clonotype itself: The antigen is undetermined.

This CDR3 comprises 16 residues. Germline V gene sequence: CDR1 SGHNT, CDR2 YENEEA. Trimming took 5 bases from V and 5 from J; bases not matched to a gene: 10. The receptor's source is a human donor in good health (CMV status not recorded). Some clones in this sample may be carry-over from other donors' samples. Sequences were derived from cultured CD8+ T cells from PBMCs, sampled from culture after CMV antigen stimulation. The chain links TRBV11-3 to TRBJ2-3, with 10 bases that match TRBD2. The DNA of the CDR3 is TGTGCCAGCAGCCCTGGAAGCGGGGGGGCCGGAGATACGCAGTATTTT. This sequence encodes CASSPGSGGAGDTQYF.